A selection of T cell receptor beta chains follows, all from one sample in a study of blood T cell repertoires in COVID-19. The protocol was immunoSEQ multiplex PCR, while the TCRdb copy is restricted to in-frame clones and leaves out a portion. The sample yields around 290,000 clones, more than 75% seen once. Sequences were obtained from peripheral blood. These receptors originate from a woman in her forties or fifties who had recovered from COVID-19. Both conserved end residues are part of each CDR3. The D gene is left open where the match is weak. Some rows have no size entry. The others give once, few or many, or a class for an expanded clone.

>NA|NA|TRBJ1-1|TRBV6-5
TGTGCCAGCAGTACTACACGCTCTACTGAAGCTTTCTTT
CASSTTRSTEAFF
>NA|NA|TRBJ1-2|TRBV5-6
TGTGCCAGCAGCTTGTGGACAGTTATAAACTATGGCTACACCTTC
CASSLWTVINYGYTF
>NA|TRBD2|TRBJ2-3|TRBV7-9
TGTGCCAGCAGCTTAGTTAGCGGGGTCGCAGATACGCAGTATTTT
CASSLVSGVADTQYF
>NA|TRBD2|TRBJ2-1|TRBV5-5
TGTGCCAGCAGCTTGAAATTTTTCATTGGCCTAGCGGATTACAATGAGCAGTTCTTC
CASSLKFFIGLADYNEQFF
>NA|NA|TRBJ1-5|TRBV6-2/TRBV6-3
TGTGCCAGCAGTTACGTATCAGGCGGGGTCCCCAATCAGCCCCAGCATTTT
CASSYVSGGVPNQPQHF
>NA|NA|TRBJ1-1|TRBV25-1
TGTGCCAGCAGCTCGGTCGGGAACACTGAAGCTTTCTTT
CASSSVGNTEAFF
>few|NA|TRBJ1-1|TRBV10-2
TGCGCCAGCAGTGAGGGACTGAGAAGAACTGAAGCTTTCTTT
CASSEGLRRTEAFF
>NA|NA|TRBJ1-3|TRBV20-1
TGCAGTGCTAGTCCGACAGGCTCTGGAAACACCATATATTTT
CSASPTGSGNTIYF
>NA|NA|TRBJ1-5|TRBV5-5
TGTGCCAGCAGCTTGGATGCCGGTCATGCATCGCCCCAGCATTTT
CASSLDAGHASPQHF
>NA|NA|TRBJ2-2|TRBV4-1
TGCGCCAGCAGCCAAGTGGGGAGGGGGGAGCTGTTTTTT
CASSQVGRGELFF
>NA|NA|TRBJ1-2|TRBV19
TGTGCCAGTAGTATTGGAGAAATTAACTATGGCTACACCTTC
CASSIGEINYGYTF
>NA|NA|TRBJ2-7|TRBV30
TGTGCCTGGACCCCTGCGCATAACTACGAGCAGTACTTC
CAWTPAHNYEQYF
>once|NA|TRBJ1-5|TRBV28
TGTGCCACAGCCCGGACTGTCAATCAGCCCCAGCATTTT
CATARTVNQPQHF
>few|TRBD1|TRBJ1-5|TRBV5-6
TGTGCCAGCAGCTCGCGGACAGGGAGTTGGAATCAGCCCCAGCATTTT
CASSSRTGSWNQPQHF
>NA|NA|TRBJ2-2|TRBV4-2
TGTGCCAGCAGCCCGCCGCCGGGGGAAACCGGGGAGCTGTTTTTT
CASSPPPGETGELFF
>NA|TRBD1|TRBJ2-3|TRBV18
TGTGCCAGCTCACTGGACAGGGCGAACACAGATACGCAGTATTTT
CASSLDRANTDTQYF
>NA|TRBD2|TRBJ2-1|TRBV27
TGTGCCAGCAGTCCAAGGACTAGCGGGAGGGGATCCTACAATGAGCAGTTCTTC
CASSPRTSGRGSYNEQFF
>NA|TRBD1|TRBJ2-3|TRBV6-5
TGTGCCAGCAGCAGACAGGGACGCACAGATACGCAGTATTTT
CASSRQGRTDTQYF
>many|NA|TRBJ2-1|TRBV19
TGTGCCAGTAGTCCCTATATCGGCTCCTACAATGAGCAGTTCTTC
CASSPYIGSYNEQFF
>NA|NA|TRBJ1-3|TRBV11-2
TGTGCCAGCAGCTCAATACAGGATAACTCTGGAAACACCATATATTTT
CASSSIQDNSGNTIYF
>NA|NA|TRBJ1-2|TRBV9
TGTGCCAGCAGCGTAGCAACTAGTGGCTACACCTTC
CASSVATSGYTF
>NA|NA|TRBJ1-1|TRBV5-6
TGTGCCAGCAGACAGGGCTTCAACACTGAAGCTTTCTTT
CASRQGFNTEAFF
>NA|NA|TRBJ1-2|TRBV28
TGTGCCAGCAGTTTTAGCGGTGACGCCGCTAACTATGGCTACACCTTC
CASSFSGDAANYGYTF
>NA|NA|TRBJ2-3|TRBV3-1/TRBV3-2
TGTGCCAGCAGCCCGTATGGGGGCCAGGATACGCAGTATTTT
CASSPYGGQDTQYF
>NA|NA|TRBJ1-6|TRBV11-2
TGTGCCAGCAGCTTTGATAGGGGAGGTAATTCACCCCTCCACTTT
CASSFDRGGNSPLHF
>NA|NA|TRBJ2-1|TRBV28
TGTGCCAGCAGTTTAGTGGGCCGGACTTACAATGAGCAGTTCTTC
CASSLVGRTYNEQFF
>few|TRBD1|TRBJ1-5|TRBV5-1
TGCGCCAGCAGCTTACAGACAGGGGTTAATCAGCCCCAGCATTTT
CASSLQTGVNQPQHF
>NA|NA|TRBJ2-4|TRBV5-5
TGTGCCAGCAGCTTGGGCGTTAAGGGGGACATTCAGTACTTC
CASSLGVKGDIQYF
>NA|TRBD1|TRBJ1-4|TRBV30
TGTGCCTGGACCAGGGGGGCAACTAATGAAAAACTGTTTTTT
CAWTRGATNEKLFF
>NA|NA|TRBJ1-1|TRBV6-2/TRBV6-3
TGTGCCAGCAGTTACAGCAGGGGCACTGAAGCTTTCTTT
CASSYSRGTEAFF
>NA|NA|TRBJ2-3|TRBV7-6
TGTGCCAGCAGCTTAGAACCTAGGGGGGATACGCAGTATTTT
CASSLEPRGDTQYF
>NA|NA|TRBJ2-5|TRBV7-2
TGTGCCAGCAGCTTAGTTTCAGCGGAGGAGACCCAGTACTTC
CASSLVSAEETQYF
>once|TRBD1|TRBJ2-5|TRBV11-3
TGTGCCAGCAGCATATCCCGCGGACAGGGAAGAGAGACCCAGTACTTC
CASSISRGQGRETQYF
>NA|NA|TRBJ1-2|TRBV19
TGTGCCAGTAGTATCCACCATAGTGCGGGCAATGGCTACACCTTC
CASSIHHSAGNGYTF
>once|TRBD2|TRBJ2-5|TRBV2
TGTGCCAGCAGAAGGACTAGCGGGGGGCCTTTCCAAGAGACCCAGTACTTC
CASRRTSGGPFQETQYF
>NA|NA|TRBJ1-5|TRBV6-2/TRBV6-3
TGTGCCAGCAGTTACTCCATCTACAATCAGCCCCAGCATTTT
CASSYSIYNQPQHF
>once|TRBD1|TRBJ1-2|TRBV4-3
TGCGCCAGCAGCCAGGCCGGGACAGGGGGCTTTGGCTACACCTTC
CASSQAGTGGFGYTF
>NA|NA|TRBJ1-3|TRBV5-4
TGTGCCAGCAGCTTGGGAGTCAGACCCGGGAGCTCTGGAAACACCATATATTTT
CASSLGVRPGSSGNTIYF
>NA|NA|TRBJ2-7|TRBV12-2
TGTGCAAGTCGCTTAGGACACTTCCACGAGCAGTACTTC
CASRLGHFHEQYF
>NA|NA|TRBJ1-2|TRBV6-5
TGTGCCAGCAGTTACTCGGACAGCTATGGCTACACCTTC
CASSYSDSYGYTF
>NA|TRBD1|TRBJ1-5|TRBV19
TGTGCCAGTAGATGGACAGGGCTGGGTAATCAGCCCCAGCATTTT
CASRWTGLGNQPQHF
>NA|TRBD1|TRBJ1-5|TRBV6-5
TGTGCCAGCAGTTCGGGACAGGGTATCGGCAATCAGCCCCAGCATTTT
CASSSGQGIGNQPQHF
>NA|NA|TRBJ1-2|TRBV27
TGTGCCAGCACGACTATTAGAGGTGGTGGCTACACCTTC
CASTTIRGGGYTF
>NA|TRBD1|TRBJ1-1|TRBV20-1
TGCAGTGCGAGTTGGGGACAGACTAACACTGAAGCTTTCTTT
CSASWGQTNTEAFF
>NA|TRBD2|TRBJ2-1|TRBV24-1
TGTGCCACCAGTGACTACGGGGGGGCTTACAATGAGCAGTTCTTC
CATSDYGGAYNEQFF
>NA|TRBD2|TRBJ2-7|TRBV5-1
TGCGCCAGCAGCTTGGGGACTAGCGGGAGGGCCTCCTACGAGCAGTACTTC
CASSLGTSGRASYEQYF
>NA|NA|TRBJ1-5|TRBV7-8
TGTGCCAGCAGCTTAGTATACAGTAATCAGCCCCAGCATTTT
CASSLVYSNQPQHF
>NA|NA|TRBJ2-7|TRBV15
TGTGCCACCAGCAGAGAATGGACTCGCGAGCAGTACTTC
CATSREWTREQYF
>NA|NA|TRBJ1-1|TRBV14
TGTGCCAGCAGCCAAGCACGAACAGTCGGTGAAGCTTTCTTT
CASSQARTVGEAFF
>NA|TRBD1|TRBJ2-7|TRBV24-1
TGTGCCACCAGTGATGCCGGGACAGAACGCTACGAGCAGTACTTC
CATSDAGTERYEQYF
>NA|TRBD1|TRBJ1-4|TRBV7-8
TGTGCCAGCAGCTTAGGTGTTAACAGGGGGCAGGGTGAAAAACTGTTTTTT
CASSLGVNRGQGEKLFF
>NA|NA|TRBJ2-1|TRBV9
TGTGCCAGCAGCACACCGGGACAATACAATGAGCAGTTCTTC
CASSTPGQYNEQFF
>once|TRBD1|TRBJ2-7|TRBV19
TGTGCCAGTAGTATGCCCGGGACAGGGTACTACGAGCAGTACTTC
CASSMPGTGYYEQYF
>NA|TRBD1|TRBJ1-5|TRBV28
TGTGCCAGCAGAGGAGTCGGACAGGGGAGCAATCAGCCCCAGCATTTT
CASRGVGQGSNQPQHF
>few|TRBD2|TRBJ2-1|TRBV9
TGTGCCAGCAGCTCCGGACTAGCGGGACAAACGTTTGAGCAGTTCTTC
CASSSGLAGQTFEQFF
>NA|TRBD1|TRBJ1-2|TRBV19
TGTGCCAGTAGTGTCCAGGGGGCGAGCTATGGCTACACCTTC
CASSVQGASYGYTF
>NA|TRBD2|TRBJ2-2|TRBV19
TGTGCCAGTAGCCGCCGGGGGGTCGACACCGGGGAGCTGTTTTTT
CASSRRGVDTGELFF
>NA|TRBD2|TRBJ2-5|TRBV5-1
TGCGCCAGCAGCTTACTAGCGGGGGGCCCCCAAGAGACCCAGTACTTC
CASSLLAGGPQETQYF
>NA|NA|TRBJ2-1|TRBV12-3/TRBV12-4
TGTGCCAGCAGGCAAACCTATAATGAGCAGTTCTTC
CASRQTYNEQFF